This T cell receptor (beta chain) comes out of a study of blood T cell dynamics during melanoma immunotherapy. Every bulk PBMC sample received the same 350 ng of DNA. Assay used: immunoSEQ multiplex PCR; TCRdb lists only in-frame clones, some missing. This table has around 6,700 clones, about 85% appearing once. Time point denoted: week 3, after first cycle of checkpoint inhibitor. Apart from a couple of fast progressors, RECIST 1.1 response was judged 12 weeks post-infusion. Prior systemic cancer therapy, immunosuppressant use and other active malignancies excluded patients. This CDR3 contains 17 residues. The germline V gene encodes CDR1 SSHAT and CDR2 FNYEAQ (reference sequence). Points from the study as a whole: Disease-control patients' PBMC repertoires became either more clonal or more diverse at W3.

In the case of this clone: What it recognizes is unknown. A junction boundary mismatches the germline segment, possibly from a read error.

The sample consisted of blood, taken from a patient treated with checkpoint blockade. This clonotype was obtained from a human donor with melanoma. Some clones in this sample may be carry-over from other donors' samples. The chain links TRBV7-7 to TRBJ2-7; 12 positions agree with TRBD2. CDR3 in DNA: TGTGCTAGCAGCCCCAACCCACGACTAGCGGGGGAGAGCGAGCAGTACTTC. Translated, it gives CASSPNPRLAGESEQYF.